A single sample gave rise to the 30 T cell receptor beta chains below, sequenced in a study of T cells in Graves' hyperthyroidism and ophthalmopathy. RNA transcripts gave rise to amplified TCR beta CDR3 regions. Primed by the HTBI set, a first-round RT-PCR was run on the TCR CDR3. MiXCR was run by TCRdb on the multiplex PCR reads, yielding one entry per CDR3 protein. This sample has fewer than 700,000 distinct CDR3 sequences, with 15% to 20% found just once. The sequenced material came from blood. Receptors originate from a woman aged 30 to 39 with Graves' hyperthyroidism.

This clonotype was seen ten or more times. The V call is TRBV18, the J call TRBJ2-3; D gene unclear. Germline lookup yields CDR1 KGHSH and CDR2 LQKENI. The CDR3 totals 13 residues. V lost 3 bases and J 4 bases, leaving 8 bases between the germline ends. The CDR3 DNA reads TGTGCCAGCTCACCGACCGTCGCAGATACGCAGTATTTT. As protein: CASSPTVADTQYF.

The rearrangement links TRBV6-1 to TRBJ1-3; D gene ambiguous. This CDR3 spans 16 amino acids. Trimming took off 4 bases at V and 0 bases at J, with 13 bases between the two ends. Germline loops: CDR1 MNHNS, CDR2 SASEGT. The CDR3 protein is CASSATNHLSGNTIYF. The CDR3 bases are TGTGCCAGCAGTGCAACGAATCATCTCTCTGGAAACACCATATATTTT.

This clonotype was observed many times. The chain uses TRBV7-2 and TRBJ2-7; 7 positions match TRBD2. The CDR3 runs to 13 residues. The germline CDR1 and CDR2 sequences are SGHTA and FQGNSA. Trimming at V came to 3 bases and at J to 5 bases, leaving 4 bases not matched to a gene. The CDR3 nucleotides are TGTGCCAGCAGCTTTGGGGGGGGGGACGAGCAGTACTTC. It translates to CASSFGGGDEQYF.

This clonotype has more than one count but fewer than ten. The V gene is TRBV10-1, the J gene TRBJ1-1, with D unclear. In germline, CDR1 is WNHNN, CDR2 SYGVQD (reference sequence). Deletions cut 4 bases from V and 0 bases from J, with 9 bases between. CDR3 size: 14 residues. CDR3 DNA: TGCGCCAGCAGTGCTGACACCATGAACACTGAAGCTTTCTTT. Translating gives CASSADTMNTEAFF.

The chain combines TRBV6-1 with TRBJ1-5; D may be TRBD1 (5 bases). Deletions cut 6 bases from V and 6 bases from J, with 21 bases between. The CDR3 runs 16 residues. Germline V gene data show CDR1 as MNHNS and CDR2 as SASEGT. As DNA, the CDR3 is TGTGCCAGCAGAGAAAAAGGGACGGGAAAGCGTCAGCCCCAGCATTTT. Translation gives CASREKGTGKRQPQHF.

This clonotype was detected only a few times. The chain employs TRBV6-2 or TRBV6-3 and TRBJ1-1, with D tentatively TRBD1 (5 bases). The CDR3 runs to 14 residues. The V end lost 7 bases, the J end lost 5 bases, and 17 bases lay between the germline ends. In germline, CDR1 is MNHEY, CDR2 SVGEGT. DNA for the CDR3: TGTGCCAGCAACCTCACTGGGGGGGAGACTGAAGCTTTCTTT. It encodes CASNLTGGETEAFF.

V usage is TRBV20-1 and J usage is TRBJ2-1; 8 bases are a match to TRBD2. The CDR3 consists of 15 residues. Germline values: CDR1 DFQATT, CDR2 SNEGSKA (reference sequence). V shed 0 bases, J shed 4 bases, and the junction held 5 bases outside the gene matches. The CDR3 DNA sequence: TGCAGTGCTAGAGATCAGCGGGAGAGGTACAATGAGCAGTTCTTC. This encodes CSARDQRERYNEQFF.

This clonotype has a count of ten or more. J is TRBJ2-1 and V is TRBV28, with D maybe TRBD1 (5 bases). Trimming stripped 3 bases from V and 4 bases from J, with 10 bases between. CDR3 length: 14 residues. CDR1 and CDR2 from the germline V gene are MDHEN and SYDVKM. CDR3 sequence: CASSFSRAYNEQFF. The CDR3 DNA follows: TGTGCCAGCAGTTTTAGCAGGGCATACAATGAGCAGTTCTTC.

This clonotype was counted many times. The gene calls are TRBV28 and TRBJ2-1, with D possibly matching TRBD2 (6 bases). The germline CDR1 and CDR2 sequences are MDHEN and SYDVKM. V was shortened by 1 base and J by 8 bases, with 27 bases between the two germline ends. The CDR3 consists of 19 residues. This CDR3 is CASSLYRDSTSPKVDEQFF. CDR3 coding DNA: TGTGCCAGCAGTTTATATAGGGACTCCACATCTCCCAAGGTCGATGAGCAGTTCTTC.

This clonotype showed up many times. Germline is not matched at one junction end, which may reflect a read error. J is TRBJ1-1 and V is TRBV5-1, with unresolved D. The CDR3 has 13 residues. Germline V CDR1 and CDR2: SGHRS, YFSETQ. The CDR3 here is CASSLGRNTEAFF. CDR3 nucleotide sequence: TGTGCCAGCAGTTTGGGCAGAAACACTGAAGCTTTCTTT.

This clonotype was recorded at least ten times. The chain is built from TRBV2 and TRBJ2-1; 8 nucleotides agree with TRBD2. The germline V gene has CDR1 SNHLY and CDR2 FYNNEI. With V trimmed by 2 bases and J by 2 bases, 2 bases remained unmatched. The CDR3 runs to 15 residues. The CDR3 region is CASSENSGAYNEQFF. The CDR3 DNA is TGTGCCAGCAGTGAAAATAGCGGGGCCTACAATGAGCAGTTCTTC.

This sequence joins TRBV6-2 or TRBV6-3 and TRBJ2-7; possible D gene TRBD2, 5 bases. Trimming removed 4 bases at V and 7 bases at J, with 8 bases between. CDR1 MNHEY and CDR2 SVGEGT come from the germline V gene. This CDR3 comprises 11 residues. The CDR3 bases are TGTGCCAGCAGTTCATGGGAGGAGCAGTACTTC. The encoded protein is CASSSWEEQYF.

The J gene is TRBJ2-7, the V gene TRBV30; perhaps TRBD1 as D (6 bases). The CDR3 has 15 residues. Trimming shortened V by 3 bases and J by 2 bases, and 17 bases separated the two germline ends. Germline assignment: CDR1 GTSNPN and CDR2 SVGIG (reference sequence). The CDR3 here is CAWSQARDITYEQYF. The CDR3 DNA reads TGTGCCTGGAGCCAGGCCCGGGACATTACCTACGAGCAGTACTTC.

This chain joins TRBV6-2 or TRBV6-3 and TRBJ2-3; D is ambiguous. V was cut by 2 bases and J by 3 bases, with 3 bases left in between. CDR3 length equals 12 residues. Germline lookup yields CDR1 MNHEY and CDR2 SVGEGT. The CDR3, as DNA: TGTGCCAGCAGTTACGCGACAGATACGCAGTATTTT. Amino acids: CASSYATDTQYF.

This clonotype showed up many times. V and J are TRBV5-1 and TRBJ2-7; D is undetermined. Germline V CDR1 and CDR2: SGHRS, YFSETQ. The CDR3 loop spans 14 amino acids. With 2 bases removed from V and 7 bases from J, the gap between germline ends came to 16 bases. CDR3 DNA: TGCGCCAGCAGCTTCGGTACATTCGCTGGGGAGCAGTACTTC. Translating gives CASSFGTFAGEQYF.

This clonotype has ten or more counts. The chain uses TRBV28 and TRBJ2-1, with 11 bases matching TRBD1. The V and J ends lost 7 bases and 12 bases, in that order; junction bases with no gene match: 11. The CDR3 runs to 14 residues. The germline CDR1 and CDR2 sequences are MDHEN and SYDVKM. CDR3 DNA: TGTGCCAGCATGCTGGACAGGGGGCTAGAGGGGCAGTTCTTC. Its translation: CASMLDRGLEGQFF. The complete variable domain, with remaining parts taken from reference TRBV28 and TRBJ2-1, reads DVKVTQSSRYLVKRTGEKVFLECVQDMDHENMFWYRQDPGLGLRLIYFSYDVKMKEKGDIPEGYSVSREKKERFSLILESASTNQTSMYLCASMLDRGLEGQFFGPGTRLTVL.

CDR3 DNA: TGCGCCAGCAGCTTCCTCCCGGGACAGGCTAATTCACCCCTCCACTTT. Protein product: CASSFLPGQANSPLHF. The V gene is TRBV5-1, the J gene TRBJ1-6; 8 positions match TRBD1. Germline V gene data show CDR1 as SGHRS and CDR2 as YFSETQ. CDR3 length equals 16 residues. Trimming removed 2 bases from V and 6 bases from J; junction bases left unmatched: 7.

This clonotype was observed a handful of times. J is TRBJ1-2 and V is TRBV5-1; no reliable D call. The CDR3 runs to 15 residues. Trimming removed 5 bases at V and 4 bases at J, with 18 bases between. Germline CDR1 is SGHRS and CDR2 is YFSETQ. Written as DNA, the CDR3 is TGCGCCAGCAGGAACCGGCTCCAAAATGTCTATGGCTACACCTTC. Protein sequence: CASRNRLQNVYGYTF.

The gene calls are TRBV20-1 and TRBJ1-4; possibly TRBD1 for D (5 bases). CDR1 DFQATT and CDR2 SNEGSKA come from the germline V gene (reference sequence). The CDR3 is 15 residues long. The germline V and J ends were trimmed by 3 bases and 5 bases, with 16 bases remaining between them. CDR3 region: CSAREGATGNEKLFF. The CDR3 nucleotides are TGCAGTGCTAGGGAAGGGGCCACGGGAAATGAAAAACTGTTTTTT.

The chain combines TRBV28 with TRBJ2-7, with a possible D match to TRBD2 (6 bases). Germline CDR1 reads MDHEN; CDR2 reads SYDVKM. The V and J ends lost 4 bases and 6 bases respectively, with 19 bases between them. There are 15 residues in the CDR3. In DNA, the CDR3 is TGTGCCAGCAGTTGGGGTGGGGACTCTCTGCGCGAGCAGTACTTC. Encoded protein: CASSWGGDSLREQYF.

A few counts support this clonotype. V is TRBV7-2 and J is TRBJ2-2; 9 bases fit TRBD2. CDR1 SGHTA and CDR2 FQGNSA come from the germline V gene. V was clipped by 6 bases and J by 5 bases; unmatched bases: 4. This CDR3 comprises 14 residues. The CDR3 coding sequence is TGTGCCAGCAGGGCGGGACTAGCTACCGGGGAGCTGTTTTTT. Translated: CASRAGLATGELFF.

This chain links TRBV30 with TRBJ2-5; D gene uncertain. Trimming removed 0 bases at V and 4 bases at J, with 3 bases between. The CDR3 runs to 11 residues. The V gene's germline CDR1 is GTSNPN and CDR2 SVGIG (reference sequence). CDR3 protein: CAWSVSETQYF. Here the CDR3 DNA reads TGTGCCTGGAGTGTGTCAGAGACCCAGTACTTC. The variable domain in full, completed from reference TRBV30 and TRBJ2-5, reads SQTIHQWPATLVQPVGSPLSLECTVEGTSNPNLYWYRQAAGRGLQLLFYSVGIGQISSEVPQNLSASRPQDRQFILSSKKLLLSDSGFYLCAWSVSETQYFGPGTRLLVL.

This clonotype showed up many times. The V and J genes are TRBV28 and TRBJ2-3; the D gene is possibly TRBD1 (5 bases). This CDR3 has 17 residues. Deletions cut 6 bases from V and 1 base from J, with 20 bases between. The germline V gene has CDR1 MDHEN and CDR2 SYDVKM. CDR3 sequence: CASSVGVKRYGTDTQYF. CDR3 bases: TGTGCCAGCAGCGTAGGGGTCAAGAGGTACGGCACAGATACGCAGTATTTT.

This clonotype was observed a few times. The chain joins TRBV5-5 to TRBJ1-3; perhaps TRBD1 as D (6 bases). CDR3 size: 17 residues. Per the germline V gene, CDR1 is SGHKS and CDR2 is YYEKEE (reference sequence). V dropped 4 bases and J dropped 6 bases, with 23 bases sitting between them. The CDR3 sequence: CASSLQGTGIILNTIYF. The CDR3 nucleotides read TGTGCCAGCAGCCTACAAGGAACAGGGATAATATTAAACACCATATATTTT. Full variable domain (rest looked up from reference TRBV5-5 and TRBJ1-3): DAGVTQSPTHLIKTRGQQVTLRCSPISGHKSVSWYQQVLGQGPQFIFQYYEKEERGRGNFPDRFSARQFPNYSSELNVNALLLGDSALYLCASSLQGTGIILNTIYFGEGSWLTVV.

There are a few counts of this clonotype. The chain uses TRBV3-1 and TRBJ1-1, with 7 bases that match TRBD1. CDR1 is LGHDT and CDR2 is YNNKEL in the germline V gene (reference sequence). CDR3 length equals 14 residues. The ends lost 2 bases at V and 4 bases at J; junction bases unmatched: 4. CDR3 residues: CASSQNRGGTEAFF. The CDR3 DNA follows: TGTGCCAGCAGCCAAAACAGGGGAGGCACTGAAGCTTTCTTT.

This clonotype was observed a handful of times. The chain employs TRBV7-9 and TRBJ2-3, with TRBD2 matching 12 bases. The CDR3 runs 21 residues. V lost 5 bases and J lost 0; bases outside the gene matches: 18. In germline, CDR1 is SEHNR, CDR2 FQNEAQ (reference sequence). CDR3 in DNA: TGTGCCAGCAGCATTCCTGTACGGACTAGCGGGAAACGGTCTAGCACAGATACGCAGTATTTT. This encodes CASSIPVRTSGKRSSTDTQYF.

This clonotype was counted between two and nine times. J is TRBJ2-1 and V is TRBV6-1; the match to TRBD1 covers 12 bases. Germline V gene data show CDR1 as MNHNS and CDR2 as SASEGT. Trimming removed 6 bases from V and 4 bases from J; junction bases left unmatched: 10. The CDR3 sequence is 17 residues long. This CDR3 reads CASRLPGTGGGYNEQFF. CDR3 coding DNA: TGTGCCAGCAGGCTCCCCGGGACAGGGGGCGGGTACAATGAGCAGTTCTTC.

There are many counts of this clonotype. V usage is TRBV20-1 and J usage is TRBJ1-1; D call uncertain. Trimming stripped 5 bases from V and 5 bases from J, with 15 bases between. The CDR3 is 13 residues long. From germline, CDR1 is DFQATT and CDR2 SNEGSKA (reference sequence). CDR3 amino acids: CSAQSATGTEAFF. Written as DNA, the CDR3 is TGCAGTGCTCAAAGCGCTACGGGTACTGAAGCTTTCTTT.

This clonotype has just a few counts. This chain joins TRBV7-8 and TRBJ2-2; D may be TRBD1 (5 bases). V lost 5 bases and J lost 7, with 11 bases in between. Germline V gives CDR1 SGHVS, CDR2 FQNEAQ. This CDR3 has 13 residues. The CDR3 nucleotides are TGTGCCAGCAGCGCGCTGGGGCGCGGGGAGCTGTTTTTT. It yields the protein CASSALGRGELFF.

Here the CDR3 reads CASSLEGQGWTEAFF. CDR3 coding DNA: TGTGCCAGCAGCTTAGAGGGACAGGGGTGGACTGAAGCTTTCTTT. The gene calls are TRBV7-2 and TRBJ1-1, with TRBD1 matching 10 bases. V lost 1 base and J lost 5; bases outside the gene matches: 4. There are 15 residues in the CDR3. The V gene's germline CDR1 is SGHTA and CDR2 FQGNSA.